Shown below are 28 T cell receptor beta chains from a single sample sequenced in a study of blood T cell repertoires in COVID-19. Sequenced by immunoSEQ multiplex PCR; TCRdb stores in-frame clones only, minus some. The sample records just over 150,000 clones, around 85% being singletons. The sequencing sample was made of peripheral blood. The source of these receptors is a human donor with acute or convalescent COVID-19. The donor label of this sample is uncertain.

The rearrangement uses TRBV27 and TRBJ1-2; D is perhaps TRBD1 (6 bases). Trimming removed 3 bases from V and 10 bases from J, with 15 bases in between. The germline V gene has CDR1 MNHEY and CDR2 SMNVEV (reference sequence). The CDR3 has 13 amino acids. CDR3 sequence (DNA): TGTGCCAGCAGTTTCCAGGGGCGGGCTTCCTACACCTTC. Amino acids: CASSFQGRASYTF.

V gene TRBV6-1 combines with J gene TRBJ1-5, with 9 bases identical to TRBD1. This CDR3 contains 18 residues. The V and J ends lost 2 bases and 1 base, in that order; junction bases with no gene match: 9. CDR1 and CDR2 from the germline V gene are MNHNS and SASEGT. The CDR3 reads CASSELGVGTGSNQPQHF. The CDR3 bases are TGTGCCAGCAGTGAATTGGGCGTGGGGACAGGGAGCAATCAGCCCCAGCATTTT.

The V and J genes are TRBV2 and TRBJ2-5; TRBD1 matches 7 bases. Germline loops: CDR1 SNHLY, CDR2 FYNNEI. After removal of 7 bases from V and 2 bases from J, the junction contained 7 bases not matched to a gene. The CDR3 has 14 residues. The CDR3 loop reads CASTPTGRQETQYF. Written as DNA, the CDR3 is TGTGCCAGCACCCCGACAGGGCGGCAAGAGACCCAGTACTTC.

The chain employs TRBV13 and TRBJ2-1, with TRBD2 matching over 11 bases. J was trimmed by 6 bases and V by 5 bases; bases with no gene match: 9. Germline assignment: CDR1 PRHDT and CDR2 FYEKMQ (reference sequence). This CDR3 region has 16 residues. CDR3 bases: TGTGCCAGCAGCCCTTTAGCGGGGGGGCCAGTCAATGAGCAGTTCTTC. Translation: CASSPLAGGPVNEQFF. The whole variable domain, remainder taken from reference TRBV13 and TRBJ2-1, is AAGVIQSPRHLIKEKRETATLKCYPIPRHDTVYWYQQGPGQDPQFLISFYEKMQSDKGSIPDRFSAQQFSDYHSELNMSSLELGDSALYFCASSPLAGGPVNEQFFGPGTRLTVL.

CDR3 coding DNA: TGTGCCAGCAGTCTCATCCGACAGGGGTGGACTGAAGCTTTCTTT. Its protein is CASSLIRQGWTEAFF. The chain couples TRBV28 to TRBJ1-1, with TRBD1 matching 8 bases. The CDR3 consists of 15 residues. V lost 5 bases to trimming and J lost 5 bases; unmatched junction nucleotides: 10. Germline values: CDR1 MDHEN, CDR2 SYDVKM.

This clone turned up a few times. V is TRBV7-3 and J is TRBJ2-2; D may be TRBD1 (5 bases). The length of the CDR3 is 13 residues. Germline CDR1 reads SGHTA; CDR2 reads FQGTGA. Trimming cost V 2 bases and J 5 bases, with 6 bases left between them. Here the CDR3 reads CASSLQGTGELFF. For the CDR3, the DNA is TGTGCCAGCAGCTTACAGGGAACCGGGGAGCTGTTTTTT.

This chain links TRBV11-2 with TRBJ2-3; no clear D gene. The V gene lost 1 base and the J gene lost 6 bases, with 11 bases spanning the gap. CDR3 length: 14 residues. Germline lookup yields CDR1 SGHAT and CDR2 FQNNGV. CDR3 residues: CASSLGAYMDTQYF. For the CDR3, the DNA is TGTGCCAGCAGCTTAGGAGCTTATATGGATACGCAGTATTTT.

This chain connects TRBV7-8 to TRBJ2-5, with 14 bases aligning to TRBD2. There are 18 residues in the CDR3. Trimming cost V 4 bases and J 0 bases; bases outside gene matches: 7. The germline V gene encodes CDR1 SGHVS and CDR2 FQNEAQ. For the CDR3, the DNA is TGTGCCAGCAGCTGGGGACTAGCGGGGGTTCTGTACCAAGAGACCCAGTACTTC. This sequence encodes CASSWGLAGVLYQETQYF.

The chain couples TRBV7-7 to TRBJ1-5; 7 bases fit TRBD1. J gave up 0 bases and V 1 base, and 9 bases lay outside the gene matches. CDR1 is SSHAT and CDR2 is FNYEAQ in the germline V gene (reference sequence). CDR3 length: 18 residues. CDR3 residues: CASSLEQGKGNSNQPQHF. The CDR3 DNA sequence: TGTGCCAGCAGCTTAGAACAGGGGAAAGGGAATAGCAATCAGCCCCAGCATTTT.

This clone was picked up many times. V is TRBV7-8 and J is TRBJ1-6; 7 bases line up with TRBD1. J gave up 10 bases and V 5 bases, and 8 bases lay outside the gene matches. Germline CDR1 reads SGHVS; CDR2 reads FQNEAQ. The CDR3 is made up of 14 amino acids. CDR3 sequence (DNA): TGTGCCAGCAGCACCCGACAGGGAGGATCACCCCTCCACTTT. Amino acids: CASSTRQGGSPLHF.

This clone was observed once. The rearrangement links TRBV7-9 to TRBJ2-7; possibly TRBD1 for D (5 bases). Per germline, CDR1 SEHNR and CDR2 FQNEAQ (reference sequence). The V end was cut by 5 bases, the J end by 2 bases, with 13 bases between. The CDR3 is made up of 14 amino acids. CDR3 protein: CASSPPDKTYEQYF. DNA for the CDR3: TGTGCCAGCAGCCCCCCGGACAAGACCTACGAGCAGTACTTC.

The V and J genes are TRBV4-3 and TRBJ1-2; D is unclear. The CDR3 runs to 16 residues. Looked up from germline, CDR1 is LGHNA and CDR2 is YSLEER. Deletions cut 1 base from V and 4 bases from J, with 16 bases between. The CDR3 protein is CASSQVIGITSYGYTF. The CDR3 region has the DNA TGCGCCAGCAGCCAAGTGATCGGGATTACTAGCTATGGCTACACCTTC.

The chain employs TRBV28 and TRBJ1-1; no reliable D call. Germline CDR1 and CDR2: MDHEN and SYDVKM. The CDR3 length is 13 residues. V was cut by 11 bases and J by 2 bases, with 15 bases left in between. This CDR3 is CASYGLYNTEAFF. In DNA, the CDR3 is TGTGCCTCCTATGGACTTTACAACACTGAAGCTTTCTTT.

The DNA for the CDR3 is TGTGCCAGCAGTCCCGGACTATACAATGAGCAGTTCTTC. Its protein is CASSPGLYNEQFF. The chain uses TRBV6-5 and TRBJ2-1, with D possibly matching TRBD2 (6 bases). The CDR3 is 13 residues long. V was trimmed by 5 bases and J by 4 bases, leaving 9 bases between them. Germline CDR1 reads MNHEY; CDR2 reads SVGAGI.

The CDR3 DNA reads TGTGCCAGCAGCTTGGCAAAACCTAGACTAGCGGGGAAGACCGAGCAGTTCTTC. This encodes CASSLAKPRLAGKTEQFF. This chain links TRBV11-3 with TRBJ2-1; 11 bases are a match to TRBD2. The V gene's germline CDR1 is SGHNT and CDR2 YENEEA. Trimming removed 3 bases from V and 10 bases from J; junction bases left unmatched: 17. The CDR3 sequence is 18 residues long.

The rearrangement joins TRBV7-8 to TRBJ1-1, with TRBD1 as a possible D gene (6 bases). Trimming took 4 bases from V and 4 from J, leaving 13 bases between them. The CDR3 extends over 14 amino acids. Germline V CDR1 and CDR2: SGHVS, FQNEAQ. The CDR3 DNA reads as TGTGCCAGCAGCTCCGACAGGAGGACCACTGAAGCTTTCTTT. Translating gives CASSSDRRTTEAFF.

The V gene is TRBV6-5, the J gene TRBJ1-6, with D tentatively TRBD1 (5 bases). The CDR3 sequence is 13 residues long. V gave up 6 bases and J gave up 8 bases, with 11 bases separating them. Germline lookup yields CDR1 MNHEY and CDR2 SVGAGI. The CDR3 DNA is TGTGCCAGCAGACAGGCGTCGCATTCACCCCTCCACTTT. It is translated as CASRQASHSPLHF.

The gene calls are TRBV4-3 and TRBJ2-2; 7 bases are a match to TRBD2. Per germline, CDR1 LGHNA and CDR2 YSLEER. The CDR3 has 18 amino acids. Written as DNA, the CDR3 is TGCCCCCCCACCCCCACGACCGGGGGGAGGAAGAACACCGGGGAGCTGTTTTTT. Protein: CPPTPTTGGRKNTGELFF.

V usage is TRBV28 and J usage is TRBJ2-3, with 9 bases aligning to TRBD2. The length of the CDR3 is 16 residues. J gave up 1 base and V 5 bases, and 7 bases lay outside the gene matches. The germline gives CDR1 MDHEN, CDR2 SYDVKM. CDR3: CASSGSSGDRTDTQYF. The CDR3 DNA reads TGTGCCAGCAGTGGGTCTAGCGGGGACCGCACAGATACGCAGTATTTT.

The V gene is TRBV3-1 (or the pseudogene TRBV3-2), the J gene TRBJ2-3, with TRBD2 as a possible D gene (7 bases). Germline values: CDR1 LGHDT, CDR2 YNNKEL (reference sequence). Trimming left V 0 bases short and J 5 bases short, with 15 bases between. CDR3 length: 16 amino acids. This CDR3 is CASSQDSGGSGDTQYF. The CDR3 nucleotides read TGTGCCAGCAGCCAAGACTCGGGGGGCTCGGGAGATACGCAGTATTTT.

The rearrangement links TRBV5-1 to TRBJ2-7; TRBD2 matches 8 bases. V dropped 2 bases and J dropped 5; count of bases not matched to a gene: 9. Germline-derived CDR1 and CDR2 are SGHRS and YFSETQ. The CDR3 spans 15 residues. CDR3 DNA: TGCGCCAGCAGCTTCTCGGGGGGGTTTGGAGACGAGCAGTACTTC. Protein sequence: CASSFSGGFGDEQYF.

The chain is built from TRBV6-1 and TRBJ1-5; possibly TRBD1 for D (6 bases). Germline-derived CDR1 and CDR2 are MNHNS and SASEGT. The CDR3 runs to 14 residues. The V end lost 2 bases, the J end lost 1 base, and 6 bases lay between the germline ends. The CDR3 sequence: CASSEQGSNQPQHF. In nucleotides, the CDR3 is TGTGCCAGCAGTGAACAGGGGAGCAATCAGCCCCAGCATTTT.

Here the CDR3 reads CASSAGSQGFSYEQYF. CDR3 sequence (DNA): TGTGCCAGCAGCGCCGGATCACAGGGTTTTTCCTACGAGCAGTACTTC. The chain joins TRBV7-2 to TRBJ2-7, with D possibly matching TRBD1 (6 bases). Germline CDR1 reads SGHTA; CDR2 reads FQGNSA. There are 16 residues in the CDR3. Trimming removed 5 bases at V and 1 base at J, with 18 bases between.

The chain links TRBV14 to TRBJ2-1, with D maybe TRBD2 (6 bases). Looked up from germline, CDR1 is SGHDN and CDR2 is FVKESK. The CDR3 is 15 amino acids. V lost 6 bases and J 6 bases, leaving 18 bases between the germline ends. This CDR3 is CASSRLAFESNEQFF. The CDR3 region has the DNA TGTGCCAGCAGTCGTCTAGCGTTCGAGTCCAATGAGCAGTTCTTC.

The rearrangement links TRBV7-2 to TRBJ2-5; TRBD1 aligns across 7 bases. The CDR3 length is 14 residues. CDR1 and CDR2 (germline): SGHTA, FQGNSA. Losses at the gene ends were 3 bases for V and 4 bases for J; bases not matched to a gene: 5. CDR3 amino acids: CASSFDRVLETQYF. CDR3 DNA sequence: TGTGCCAGCAGCTTCGACAGGGTCCTAGAGACCCAGTACTTC.

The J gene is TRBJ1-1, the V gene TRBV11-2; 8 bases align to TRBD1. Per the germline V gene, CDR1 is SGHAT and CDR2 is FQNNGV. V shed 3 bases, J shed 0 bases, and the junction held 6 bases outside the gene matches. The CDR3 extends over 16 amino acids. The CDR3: CASSFGDRRLNTEAFF. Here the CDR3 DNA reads TGTGCCAGCAGCTTCGGGGACAGGAGATTGAACACTGAAGCTTTCTTT.

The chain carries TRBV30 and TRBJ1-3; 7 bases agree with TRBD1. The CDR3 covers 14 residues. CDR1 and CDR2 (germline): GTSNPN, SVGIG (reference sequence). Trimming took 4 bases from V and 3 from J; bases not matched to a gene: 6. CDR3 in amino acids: CAWTLDRVGNTIYF. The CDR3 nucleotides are TGTGCCTGGACCCTAGACAGGGTTGGAAACACCATATATTTT.

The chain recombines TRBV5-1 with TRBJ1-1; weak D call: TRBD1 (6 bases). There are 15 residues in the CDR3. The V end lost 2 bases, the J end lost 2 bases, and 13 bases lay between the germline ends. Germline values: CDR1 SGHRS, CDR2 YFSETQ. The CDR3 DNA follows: TGCGCCAGCAGCTTTTTAAGACAGGCTAACACTGAAGCTTTCTTT. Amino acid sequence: CASSFLRQANTEAFF.